Listed here are 12 T cell receptor beta chains from one sample, sequenced in a study of blood T cell repertoires in COVID-19. Data came from immunoSEQ multiplex PCR; TCRdb stores just in-frame clones and leaves some out. The data show fewer than 400,000 clones, with roughly 89% seen just once and 1.8% held by the top ten. Sequencing used peripheral blood. The source is a woman aged 30 to 39 with COVID-19, enrolled during active disease.

The chain links TRBV11-2 to TRBJ2-3, with TRBD1 matching 9 bases. CDR1 is SGHAT and CDR2 is FQNNGV in the germline V gene. The V gene end was trimmed by 7 bases and the J gene end by 2 bases; junction bases not matched to a gene: 10. The CDR3 has 16 amino acids. CDR3 DNA sequence: TGTGCCAGCACCCAGCTGGGGACAGGGAACACAGATACGCAGTATTTT. Its protein is CASTQLGTGNTDTQYF.

This sequence joins TRBV7-9 and TRBJ1-5, with 8 positions matching TRBD1. The V gene end was trimmed by 5 bases and the J gene end by 5 bases; junction bases not matched to a gene: 2. Germline CDR1 is SEHNR and CDR2 is FQNEAQ (reference sequence). CDR3 length equals 13 residues. DNA of the CDR3: TGTGCCAGCAGCGGACAGGGTGATCAGCCCCAGCATTTT. Amino acids: CASSGQGDQPQHF.

The gene calls are TRBV7-8 and TRBJ1-2; 9 bases match TRBD1. Losses at the gene ends were 5 bases for V and 4 bases for J; bases not matched to a gene: 8. Germline CDR1 reads SGHVS; CDR2 reads FQNEAQ. The CDR3 loop spans 15 amino acids. Written as DNA, the CDR3 is TGTGCCAGCAGCCAGCACAGGGGGCAGAGCTATGGCTACACCTTC. It translates to CASSQHRGQSYGYTF.

This chain joins TRBV12-3 or TRBV12-4 and TRBJ2-5, with TRBD1 as a possible D gene (7 bases). Trimming removed 5 bases at V and 4 bases at J, with 8 bases between. This CDR3 spans 12 amino acids. DNA for the CDR3: TGTGCCAGCAGTCAGGGGGGAGAGACCCAGTACTTC. Its translation is CASSQGGETQYF.

The V gene is TRBV6-5, the J gene TRBJ1-2, with TRBD1 matching 7 bases. V shed 5 bases, J shed 8 bases, and the junction held 11 bases outside the gene matches. In germline, CDR1 is MNHEY, CDR2 SVGAGI. This CDR3 is 14 amino acids long. DNA for the CDR3: TGTGCCAGCAGTCCCGAATGGGACAGCTCGGGCTACACCTTC. It encodes CASSPEWDSSGYTF.

This clone has more than one count but fewer than ten. The rearrangement uses TRBV7-9 and TRBJ1-4, with D uncertain. V was clipped by 6 bases and J by 0 bases, with 11 bases between them. The V gene's germline CDR1 is SEHNR and CDR2 FQNEAQ (reference sequence). The CDR3 runs to 15 residues. CDR3 residues: CASRPSATTNEKLFF. For the CDR3, the DNA is TGTGCCAGCAGGCCCTCCGCGACAACTAATGAAAAACTGTTTTTT.

The CDR3 is CASRIQGATEAFF. The CDR3 DNA sequence: TGTGCCAGCAGGATTCAGGGGGCGACTGAAGCTTTCTTT. This chain connects TRBV12-3 or TRBV12-4 to TRBJ1-1, with 8 bases identical to TRBD1. The CDR3 is made up of 13 amino acids. Losses at the gene ends were 6 bases for V and 5 bases for J; bases not matched to a gene: 5.

As to this clone: The identical CDR3 is also encoded by other nucleotide sequences in the sample. The V gene is TRBV7-2, the J gene TRBJ2-3; D ambiguous. Germline loops: CDR1 SGHTA, CDR2 FQGNSA. V lost 1 base and J lost 3, with 5 bases in between. The CDR3 is 13 residues long. The CDR3 DNA reads TGTGCCAGCAGCTTAGACAGAACAGATACGCAGTATTTT. Its protein product is CASSLDRTDTQYF.

The chain recombines TRBV11-2 with TRBJ2-1; weak D call: TRBD2 (6 bases). From germline, CDR1 is SGHAT and CDR2 FQNNGV. CDR3 length: 15 amino acids. V lost 4 bases and J 3 bases, leaving 13 bases between the germline ends. CDR3: CASSSTLADYNEQFF. CDR3 sequence (DNA): TGTGCCAGCAGCTCCACCTTAGCGGACTACAATGAGCAGTTCTTC.

This rearrangement joins TRBV7-2 to TRBJ1-6, with no clear D. The CDR3 is made up of 17 amino acids. Germline assignment: CDR1 SGHTA and CDR2 FQGNSA. V was shortened by 1 base and J by 7 bases, with 17 bases between the two germline ends. In nucleotides, the CDR3 is TGTGCCAGCAGCTTAGATCCCCGAGGGATTTACAATTCACCCCTCCACTTT. Translated: CASSLDPRGIYNSPLHF.

This clone came up once. DNA of the CDR3: TGTGCCAGCTCACCTCTAGCGGGGGGGCCCTCGACTGGCACAGATACGCAGTATTTT. It codes for CASSPLAGGPSTGTDTQYF. The genes are TRBV18 and TRBJ2-3, with 12 bases lining up with TRBD2. Germline CDR1 KGHSH, CDR2 LQKENI. The CDR3 length is 19 residues. The trim removed 3 bases at V and 1 base at J, leaving 11 bases unmatched.

The chain recombines TRBV28 with TRBJ2-7; D may be TRBD1 (5 bases). V lost 5 bases to trimming and J lost 2 bases, with 10 bases between them. The germline V gene encodes CDR1 MDHEN and CDR2 SYDVKM. The CDR3 has 13 residues. Here the CDR3 DNA reads TGTGCCAGCAGTCCTTCAGGGACCTACGAGCAGTACGTC. It yields the protein CASSPSGTYEQYV.